This TCR beta chain was documented in a study of T cell changes during pregnancy in multiple sclerosis. Assay used: immunoSEQ multiplex PCR; TCRdb lists only in-frame clones, some missing. The sample carries roughly 62,000 clones, about 88% recorded once. Trimming pared 2 bases from V and 4 bases from J, leaving 11 bases between. This CDR3 region has 14 residues. Germline-derived CDR1 and CDR2 are MRHNA and SNTAGT. The rearrangement joins TRBV6-4 to TRBJ1-2, with D unresolved. This TCR was sampled from a female donor with multiple sclerosis, enrolled in a pregnancy study. The source was peripheral blood, collected in the first trimester of pregnancy. This chain's CDR3 is CASSDPLRGYGYTF. The CDR3 nucleotides are TGTGCCAGCAGTGACCCCCTCCGCGGCTATGGCTACACCTTC.